The 22 T cell receptor beta chains below come from one sample, sequenced in a study of PD-L1 blockade in urothelial cancer. Time point defined: pretreatment peripheral blood. TCRdb's copy holds only in-frame clones and misses some; the assay was immunoSEQ multiplex PCR. The data show roughly 63,000 clones, about 76% seen once. Sequenced material: PBMCs, taken around atezolizumab (anti-PD-L1) treatment. These receptors were obtained from a man between 65 and 80 years old with urothelial cancer.

CDR3 residues: CASSPLDLAGGQETQYF. The CDR3 coding sequence is TGTGCCAGCAGTCCTTTGGATTTAGCGGGAGGGCAGGAGACCCAGTACTTC. The chain has TRBV27 and TRBJ2-5, with 11 bases aligning to TRBD2. The CDR3 loop spans 17 amino acids. The J segment lost 5 bases and the V segment lost 5 bases, leaving 13 bases of the junction unmatched. The germline CDR1 and CDR2 sequences are MNHEY and SMNVEV (reference sequence).

The gene calls are TRBV11-2 and TRBJ1-4; D is unclear. V dropped 3 bases and J dropped 1 base, with 12 bases sitting between them. The CDR3 is 16 residues long. Germline V gene lookup returns CDR1 SGHAT and CDR2 FQNNGV. The CDR3 region is CASSFGGILTNEKLFF. The CDR3 nucleotides are TGTGCCAGCAGCTTTGGAGGAATACTAACTAATGAAAAACTGTTTTTT.

V usage is TRBV19 and J usage is TRBJ2-3; TRBD2 aligns across 8 bases. The CDR3 length is 13 residues. Unmatched junction bases numbered 3, after V lost 9 bases and J lost 1 base. From germline, CDR1 is LNHDA and CDR2 SQIVND (reference sequence). The CDR3 nucleotides are TGTGCCAGCCAGACTAGCGGCACAGATACGCAGTATTTT. Protein sequence: CASQTSGTDTQYF.

The J gene is TRBJ2-1, the V gene TRBV29-1, with 8 bases that match TRBD1. The CDR3 is 12 residues long. Losses at the gene ends were 7 bases for V and 7 bases for J; bases not matched to a gene: 6. From germline, CDR1 is SQVTM and CDR2 ANQGSEA. The CDR3 here is CSALDRANEQFF. The DNA of the CDR3 is TGCAGCGCCCTGGACAGGGCAAATGAGCAGTTCTTC.

CDR3 DNA sequence: TGCAGCGTGGCCTTGAGGCTAGCGGGAGTGATCGATGAGCAGTTCTTC. Translation gives CSVALRLAGVIDEQFF. J is TRBJ2-1 and V is TRBV29-1; 10 nucleotides line up with TRBD2. Germline loops: CDR1 SQVTM, CDR2 ANQGSEA. The length of the CDR3 is 16 residues. The junction had 16 bases not matched to a gene; V was cut back by 6 bases and J by 8 bases.

This clone appeared once. The chain has TRBV27 and TRBJ2-7; TRBD1 matches at 11 bases. Looked up from germline, CDR1 is MNHEY and CDR2 is SMNVEV (reference sequence). There are 14 residues in the CDR3. With V trimmed by 8 bases and J by 2 bases, 5 bases remained unmatched. CDR3 bases: TGTGCCAGCTCCTGGGGACAGGGGGCCTACGAGCAGTACTTC. Translating it yields CASSWGQGAYEQYF.

The chain has TRBV5-1 and TRBJ2-1; 8 nucleotides agree with TRBD2. V dropped 6 bases and J dropped 7; count of bases not matched to a gene: 9. Germline CDR1 and CDR2: SGHRS and YFSETQ. The CDR3 runs to 14 residues. CDR3: CASNRLAGGNEQFF. CDR3 nucleotide sequence: TGCGCCAGCAATCGGCTAGCGGGTGGAAATGAGCAGTTCTTC.

The chain recombines TRBV9 with TRBJ2-7, with 10 bases that match TRBD1. The CDR3 totals 15 residues. Germline CDR1 is SGDLS and CDR2 is YYNGEE. The V segment lost 4 bases and the J segment 2 bases; nucleotides outside the gene matches: 6. The CDR3 spells CASSFGQGGTYEQYF. Here the CDR3 DNA reads TGTGCCAGCAGCTTCGGACAGGGGGGGACCTACGAGCAGTACTTC.

In its sample, this clone was seen a few times. The chain combines TRBV6-6 with TRBJ1-1, with 9 bases fitting TRBD1. The CDR3 runs 15 residues. Germline V gene data show CDR1 as MNHNY and CDR2 as SVGAGI (reference sequence). The V and J ends lost 5 bases and 1 base, in that order; junction bases with no gene match: 5. The CDR3 loop is CASSQMTGGNTEAFF. CDR3 sequence (DNA): TGTGCCAGCAGTCAAATGACAGGGGGGAACACTGAAGCTTTCTTT.

This chain joins TRBV6-1 and TRBJ2-2; possible D gene TRBD2, 6 bases. Germline V gene sequence: CDR1 MNHNS, CDR2 SASEGT. This CDR3 has 19 amino acids. V was shortened by 4 bases and J by 3 bases, with 24 bases between the two germline ends. CDR3 sequence (DNA): TGTGCCAGCAGTGTCCTCGCGGACCCAGTGAGGAGGGACACCGGGGAGCTGTTTTTT. It is translated as CASSVLADPVRRDTGELFF.

The gene calls are TRBV4-2 and TRBJ1-5, with D unresolved. The CDR3 sequence is 16 residues long. Germline CDR1 is LGHNA and CDR2 is YNFKEQ. Trimming took 3 bases from V and 1 from J, leaving 13 bases between them. The CDR3 nucleotides read TGTGCCAGCAGCCAGATTGGAGGGCTGAGCAATCAGCCCCAGCATTTT. It yields the protein CASSQIGGLSNQPQHF.

The J gene is TRBJ1-5, the V gene TRBV2; a possible D gene is TRBD1 (6 bases). The V end was cut by 8 bases, the J end by 0 bases, with 11 bases between. The germline V gene has CDR1 SNHLY and CDR2 FYNNEI. This CDR3 comprises 14 residues. The CDR3 coding sequence is TGTGCCAGCCAGGACAGTCATAGCAATCAGCCCCAGCATTTT. Its translation: CASQDSHSNQPQHF.

The chain recombines TRBV4-1 with TRBJ2-7; 8 positions match TRBD2. CDR1 and CDR2 from the germline V gene are MGHRA and YSYEKL. The ends lost 0 bases at V and 0 bases at J; junction bases unmatched: 10. This CDR3 contains 18 residues. The CDR3: CASSQEGLAGPTSYEQYF. The CDR3 DNA is TGCGCCAGCAGCCAAGAAGGCCTAGCGGGCCCCACCTCCTACGAGCAGTACTTC.

The chain couples TRBV5-4 to TRBJ2-7; 12 bases agree with TRBD2. This CDR3 contains 16 residues. Germline-derived CDR1 and CDR2 are SGHNT and YYREEE (reference sequence). The V segment lost 4 bases and the J segment 2 bases; nucleotides outside the gene matches: 7. CDR3 coding DNA: TGTGCCAGCAGCCGAGGACTAGCGGGATCCACCTACGAGCAGTACTTC. This codes for CASSRGLAGSTYEQYF.

This clone has just a few counts. The V gene is TRBV11-2, the J gene TRBJ1-3; D gene ambiguous. With 5 bases removed from V and 2 bases from J, the gap between germline ends came to 16 bases. Germline V gene sequence: CDR1 SGHAT, CDR2 FQNNGV. There are 16 residues in the CDR3. CDR3 residues: CASSPELASAGNTIYF. The CDR3, as DNA: TGTGCCAGCAGCCCCGAGTTGGCTAGCGCTGGAAACACCATATATTTT.

The chain links TRBV7-8 to TRBJ2-7; TRBD2 aligns across 8 bases. The trim removed 4 bases at V and 6 bases at J, leaving 11 bases unmatched. The CDR3 runs to 15 residues. Germline loops: CDR1 SGHVS, CDR2 FQNEAQ. Written as DNA, the CDR3 is TGTGCCAGCAGCTCCCCCCGACTAGCGCGAGGCGAGCAGTACTTC. As protein: CASSSPRLARGEQYF.

The chain combines TRBV23-1 with TRBJ1-5; D is possibly TRBD1 (6 bases). TRBV23-1 falls under the ORF class, with uncertain function. This CDR3 comprises 17 residues. Trimming stripped 0 bases from V and 4 bases from J, with 16 bases between. CDR3 region: CASSQSGAGRANQPQHF. CDR3 sequence (DNA): TGCGCCAGCAGTCAATCGGGGGCGGGCAGGGCGAATCAGCCCCAGCATTTT.

This chain connects TRBV6-5 to TRBJ1-2, with no clear D. V lost 8 bases and J 5 bases, leaving 15 bases between the germline ends. CDR1 and CDR2 (germline): MNHEY, SVGAGI. The CDR3 runs to 13 residues. The CDR3 DNA sequence: TGTGCCAGCGCCCGTGAACAAAGTTATGGCTACACCTTC. Translated, it gives CASAREQSYGYTF.

The chain joins TRBV19 to TRBJ1-2; tentatively, D is TRBD1 (6 bases). Trimming left V 4 bases short and J 6 bases short, with 12 bases between. This CDR3 comprises 13 residues. Germline V gives CDR1 LNHDA, CDR2 SQIVND (reference sequence). This CDR3 is CASSTTGINGYTF. In nucleotides, the CDR3 is TGTGCCAGTAGTACCACAGGGATAAATGGCTACACCTTC.

The chain couples TRBV27 to TRBJ1-2, with 8 nucleotides matching TRBD1. Unmatched junction bases numbered 7, after V lost 5 bases and J lost 8 bases. CDR1 and CDR2 from the germline V gene are MNHEY and SMNVEV (reference sequence). The CDR3 sequence is 13 residues long. CDR3 loop: CASSQTGGGGYTF. The CDR3 DNA follows: TGTGCCAGCAGTCAAACAGGGGGGGGCGGCTACACCTTC.

The V call is TRBV7-9, the J call TRBJ2-5; a possible D gene is TRBD1 (6 bases). The V end was cut by 1 base, the J end by 4 bases, with 7 bases between. The CDR3 is made up of 13 amino acids. Germline V gives CDR1 SEHNR, CDR2 FQNEAQ (reference sequence). CDR3 loop: CASSLGRGETQYF. CDR3 nucleotide sequence: TGTGCCAGCAGCTTAGGCAGGGGAGAGACCCAGTACTTC.

V is TRBV18 and J is TRBJ2-7; D may be TRBD1 (6 bases). This CDR3 is 12 amino acids long. Trimming took off 5 bases at V and 7 bases at J, with 12 bases between the two ends. Per the germline V gene, CDR1 is KGHSH and CDR2 is LQKENI. The CDR3 nucleotides are TGTGCCAGCTCAAAGGACAGAAGTGAGCAGTACTTC. This gives the protein CASSKDRSEQYF.